The next 31 T cell receptor beta chains were all read from a single sample in a study of cytomegalovirus exposure and HLA in healthy donors. 60 Vbeta and 13 Jbeta primers were used in PCR. TCRdb keeps only in-frame clones here, not all; method: immunoSEQ multiplex PCR. The sample has fewer than 200,000 clones; 81% are singletons. The sequencing sample was made of PBMCs. These receptors all stem from a woman between 18 and 30 years old in good health and CMV-seronegative.

The rearrangement links TRBV6-1 to TRBJ1-2; tentatively, D is TRBD1 (5 bases). V lost 1 base to trimming and J lost 4 bases, with 13 bases between them. This CDR3 is 15 amino acids long. CDR1 and CDR2 (germline): MNHNS, SASEGT. For the CDR3, the DNA is TGTGCCAGCAGTGAAGAACCACAGGTGCGCTATGGCTACACCTTC. Its translation is CASSEEPQVRYGYTF.

V usage is TRBV2 and J usage is TRBJ2-3; 10 bases are shared with TRBD2. V lost 6 bases to trimming and J lost 1 base; unmatched junction nucleotides: 7. Germline CDR1 is SNHLY and CDR2 is FYNNEI. The CDR3 runs 16 residues. For the CDR3, the DNA is TGTGCCAGCAGGGATTCTAGCGGGAGTGGCACAGATACGCAGTATTTT. Its protein is CASRDSSGSGTDTQYF.

The chain combines TRBV6-5 with TRBJ2-7, with a weak D call TRBD2 (6 bases). V was clipped by 1 base and J by 3 bases, with 16 bases between them. Germline V gene sequence: CDR1 MNHEY, CDR2 SVGAGI. There are 16 residues in the CDR3. CDR3 sequence: CASSYFRGLPIYEQYF. CDR3 bases: TGTGCCAGCAGTTACTTTCGGGGACTGCCTATCTACGAGCAGTACTTC.

The V and J genes are TRBV6-6 and TRBJ2-1; D may be TRBD1 (5 bases). Trimming cost V 5 bases and J 4 bases, with 9 bases left between them. The CDR3 has 13 residues. Germline CDR1 and CDR2: MNHNY and SVGAGI (reference sequence). The CDR3 DNA sequence: TGTGCCAGCAGTCCACGACAGTACAATGAGCAGTTCTTC. Protein product: CASSPRQYNEQFF.

This clone was counted between two and nine times. The chain recombines TRBV30 with TRBJ1-2; D is possibly TRBD1 (5 bases). V lost 3 bases to trimming and J lost 5 bases, with 13 bases between them. Germline V CDR1 and CDR2: GTSNPN, SVGIG (reference sequence). The CDR3 covers 13 residues. CDR3 sequence reads: CAWSALGVYGYTF. The CDR3 DNA follows: TGTGCCTGGAGCGCGTTAGGGGTTTATGGCTACACCTTC. The full variable domain, rest sourced from reference TRBV30 and TRBJ1-2, is SQTIHQWPATLVQPVGSPLSLECTVEGTSNPNLYWYRQAAGRGLQLLFYSVGIGQISSEVPQNLSASRPQDRQFILSSKKLLLSDSGFYLCAWSALGVYGYTFGSGTRLTVV.

This clone was counted a single time. This sequence joins TRBV2 and TRBJ2-7; weak D call: TRBD2 (5 bases). V gave up 3 bases and J gave up 5 bases, with 14 bases separating them. CDR1 and CDR2 (germline): SNHLY, FYNNEI. The CDR3 covers 14 residues. Here the CDR3 reads CASSERARKDEQYF. CDR3 sequence (DNA): TGTGCCAGCAGTGAGAGGGCAAGGAAGGACGAGCAGTACTTC.

This clone appeared a few times. The chain links TRBV5-8 to TRBJ1-2; D is perhaps TRBD1 (6 bases). CDR1 and CDR2 from the germline V gene are SGHTS and YDEGEE. The CDR3 contains 14 residues. V was trimmed by 0 bases and J by 6 bases, leaving 12 bases between them. CDR3 residues: CASSLVVEGDGYTF. Here the CDR3 DNA reads TGTGCCAGCAGCTTGGTAGTTGAGGGGGATGGCTACACCTTC.

The chain has TRBV27 and TRBJ2-5, with 8 positions matching TRBD2. TRBJ2-7 explains the end of the DNA better; the J call may be wrong. The CDR3 is 16 amino acids. The V gene's germline CDR1 is MNHEY and CDR2 SMNVEV (reference sequence). The CDR3 DNA is TGTGCCAGCAGTACCTACGGGGGGGAGTATGGTTACGAGCAGTACTTC. This codes for CASSTYGGEYGYEQYF.

In this sample, this clone turned up a few times. The rearrangement links TRBV11-2 to TRBJ2-7; TRBD2 matches at 9 bases. This CDR3 spans 16 amino acids. Trimming took 5 bases from V and 3 from J; bases not matched to a gene: 11. Germline V gives CDR1 SGHAT, CDR2 FQNNGV. Here the CDR3 DNA reads TGTGCCAGCAGCCTGGGGCTAGCGGGGAACCGCTACGAGCAGTACTTC. Its translation is CASSLGLAGNRYEQYF.

The CDR3 spells CAITSGAATGDYGYTF. The CDR3 coding sequence is TGTGCCATCACAAGTGGGGCAGCAACCGGAGACTATGGCTACACCTTC. V is TRBV10-3 and J is TRBJ1-2; tentative D call: TRBD1 (5 bases). The ends were cut back, 7 bases at V and 3 bases at J, with 21 bases in the middle. The CDR3 extends over 16 amino acids. Germline-derived CDR1 and CDR2 are ENHRY and SYGVKD.

The chain combines TRBV6-6 with TRBJ2-7, with TRBD2 as a possible D gene (5 bases). Germline CDR1 reads MNHNY; CDR2 reads SVGAGI (reference sequence). With 3 bases removed from V and 4 bases from J, the gap between germline ends came to 16 bases. CDR3 size: 15 residues. The CDR3 coding sequence is TGTGCCAGCAGTTATTCGAGGGCGCCGGGGTACGAGCAGTACTTC. It is translated as CASSYSRAPGYEQYF.

The rearrangement uses TRBV28 and TRBJ1-1, with TRBD1 identical over 7 bases. CDR1 is MDHEN, CDR2 SYDVKM, per germline. Unmatched junction bases numbered 15, after V lost 6 bases and J lost 8 bases. This CDR3 is built from 15 residues. CDR3 DNA sequence: TGTGCCAGCAGCACGGTAGGGACAGCGAAGACAGAAGCTTTCTTT. Its translation is CASSTVGTAKTEAFF. Combining the CDR3 with reference TRBV28 and TRBJ1-1 gives the whole variable domain DVKVTQSSRYLVKRTGEKVFLECVQDMDHENMFWYRQDPGLGLRLIYFSYDVKMKEKGDIPEGYSVSREKKERFSLILESASTNQTSMYLCASSTVGTAKTEAFFGQGTRLTVV.

The CDR3: CASSFPRRQPQETQYF. CDR3 nucleotide sequence: TGTGCCAGCAGCTTTCCCCGTCGACAGCCCCAAGAGACCCAGTACTTC. The chain carries TRBV7-9 and TRBJ2-5, with D tentatively TRBD1 (5 bases). This CDR3 contains 16 residues. Trimming removed 3 bases from V and 1 base from J, with 15 bases in between. Germline V CDR1 and CDR2: SEHNR, FQNEAQ (reference sequence).

The chain has TRBV18 and TRBJ1-6; 9 bases line up with TRBD1. V dropped 3 bases and J dropped 8; count of bases not matched to a gene: 11. The germline V gene has CDR1 KGHSH and CDR2 LQKENI. This CDR3 is built from 17 residues. CDR3 region: CASSPVGTGRMDSPLHF. The DNA of the CDR3 is TGTGCCAGCTCACCTGTCGGGACAGGGAGGATGGATTCACCCCTCCACTTT.

The V gene is TRBV21-1, the J gene TRBJ1-2. TRBV21-1 is tagged as a pseudogene. CDR3 length: 15 amino acids. CDR3 bases: TGTGCCAGCAGCCCCCCCCGAGGGGGGGACTATGGCTACACCTTC. It yields the protein CASSPPRGGDYGYTF.

The V call is TRBV7-2, the J call TRBJ1-1; weak D call: TRBD1 (6 bases). V lost 3 bases, J lost 1 base, and 6 bases lay in between. There are 13 residues in the CDR3. Looked up from germline, CDR1 is SGHTA and CDR2 is FQGNSA. CDR3 region: CASSLDRNTEAFF. CDR3 bases: TGTGCCAGCAGCTTGGACAGGAACACTGAAGCTTTCTTT.

The V gene is TRBV7-3, the J gene TRBJ1-1, with D unclear. The CDR3 length is 13 residues. Germline V gene sequence: CDR1 SGHTA, CDR2 FQGTGA. Trimming removed 3 bases at V and 0 bases at J, with 5 bases between. CDR3 region: CASSFSVNTEAFF. CDR3 nucleotides: TGTGCCAGCAGCTTTTCTGTGAACACTGAAGCTTTCTTT.

J is TRBJ1-5 and V is TRBV4-2; perhaps TRBD1 as D (5 bases). V was clipped by 3 bases and J by 4 bases, with 13 bases between them. CDR1 LGHNA and CDR2 YNFKEQ come from the germline V gene. The CDR3 runs to 15 residues. CDR3 DNA: TGTGCCAGCAGCCAGGTCGGGGGTCCTAATCAGCCCCAGCATTTT. It encodes CASSQVGGPNQPQHF.

This chain connects TRBV28 to TRBJ1-2, with D uncertain. The CDR3 length is 12 residues. Looked up from germline, CDR1 is MDHEN and CDR2 is SYDVKM. Trimming took 5 bases from V and 1 from J, leaving 5 bases between them. The CDR3 loop is CASSRYNYGYTF. In DNA form, the CDR3 reads TGTGCCAGCAGTCGTTATAACTATGGCTACACCTTC.

The rearrangement links TRBV18 to TRBJ1-1, with unresolved D. The ends were cut back, 0 bases at V and 0 bases at J, with 17 bases in the middle. Germline V gene lookup returns CDR1 KGHSH and CDR2 LQKENI. The CDR3 consists of 18 residues. CDR3 loop: CASSPPFGGRHLNTEAFF. The DNA for the CDR3 is TGTGCCAGCTCACCACCGTTTGGCGGGCGACATCTGAACACTGAAGCTTTCTTT. The whole variable domain, remainder taken from reference TRBV18 and TRBJ1-1, is NAGVMQNPRHLVRRRGQEARLRCSPMKGHSHVYWYRQLPEEGLKFMVYLQKENIIDESGMPKERFSAEFPKEGPSILRIQQVVRGDSAAYFCASSPPFGGRHLNTEAFFGQGTRLTVV.

The chain combines TRBV6-1 with TRBJ2-5, with a possible D match to TRBD2 (6 bases). Germline CDR1 is MNHNS and CDR2 is SASEGT. The length of the CDR3 is 16 residues. V lost 0 bases and J 3 bases, leaving 14 bases between the germline ends. The CDR3 DNA follows: TGTGCCAGCAGTGAAGCCCCTTACGGAGGGAAAGAGACCCAGTACTTC. Encoded protein: CASSEAPYGGKETQYF.

This rearrangement joins TRBV9 to TRBJ2-5, with TRBD2 as a possible D gene (6 bases). Looked up from germline, CDR1 is SGDLS and CDR2 is YYNGEE. V lost 3 bases to trimming and J lost 5 bases, with 11 bases between them. The CDR3 is 13 residues long. CDR3 sequence reads: CASSGREVETQYF. The CDR3 DNA is TGTGCCAGCAGCGGGAGGGAGGTGGAGACCCAGTACTTC.

The chain joins TRBV5-1 to TRBJ2-5, with D perhaps TRBD1 (5 bases). CDR1 is SGHRS, CDR2 YFSETQ, per germline. This CDR3 has 13 residues. Trimming took 0 bases from V and 5 from J, leaving 8 bases between them. Here the CDR3 DNA reads TGCGCCAGCAGCTTGGCAGGGCGGGAGACCCAGTACTTC. Translated: CASSLAGRETQYF. The complete variable domain, with remaining parts taken from reference TRBV5-1 and TRBJ2-5, reads KAGVTQTPRYLIKTRGQQVTLSCSPISGHRSVSWYQQTPGQGLQFLFEYFSETQRNKGNFPGRFSGRQFSNSRSEMNVSTLELGDSALYLCASSLAGRETQYFGPGTRLLVL.

This clone was seen more than once but under ten times. The V and J genes are TRBV6-6 and TRBJ1-3; D possibly corresponds to TRBD1 (5 bases). The germline V and J ends were trimmed by 4 bases and 2 bases, with 9 bases remaining between them. CDR1 and CDR2 (germline): MNHNY, SVGAGI (reference sequence). The CDR3 covers 14 residues. The CDR3 loop reads CASSSPGAGNTIYF. As DNA, the CDR3 is TGTGCCAGCAGTTCCCCGGGGGCTGGAAACACCATATATTTT.

This clone was detected only once. The chain links TRBV28 to TRBJ2-7; TRBD1 matches 9 bases. Germline trimming cut 2 bases from V and 3 bases from J; bases unmatched to any gene: 5. CDR1 is MDHEN and CDR2 is SYDVKM in the germline V gene. The CDR3 is 15 residues long. The chain's CDR3 is CASSLPGQGYYEQYF. In DNA, the CDR3 is TGTGCCAGCAGTTTACCGGGACAGGGCTACTACGAGCAGTACTTC.

The chain combines TRBV5-6 with TRBJ1-2; 7 bases align to TRBD1. Germline-derived CDR1 and CDR2 are SGHDT and YYEEEE. The junction had 10 bases not matched to a gene; V was cut back by 5 bases and J by 6 bases. This CDR3 spans 14 amino acids. The CDR3: CASSYGRGIHGYTF. As DNA, the CDR3 is TGTGCCAGCAGTTATGGCAGGGGGATTCATGGCTACACCTTC.

The chain recombines TRBV15 with TRBJ1-1; D gene unclear. The CDR3 totals 12 residues. V was pared by 1 base and J by 7 bases, with 7 bases between. The germline CDR1 and CDR2 sequences are LNHNV and YYDKDF (reference sequence). For the CDR3, the DNA is TGTGCCACCAGCAGAGTCACAAGTGAAGCTTTCTTT. Translation gives CATSRVTSEAFF.

The CDR3 loop reads CASSNRVPEQYF. CDR3 DNA sequence: TGTGCCAGCAGCAACAGGGTCCCCGAGCAGTACTTC. V usage is TRBV5-5 and J usage is TRBJ2-7; weak D call: TRBD1 (6 bases). Trimming shortened V by 4 bases and J by 6 bases, and 11 bases separated the two germline ends. The V gene's germline CDR1 is SGHKS and CDR2 YYEKEE (reference sequence). The CDR3 sequence is 12 residues long.

CDR3 DNA: TGTGCCAGCAGCGTATGGAGTCAACCGCAAAACACTGAAGCTTTCTTT. It encodes CASSVWSQPQNTEAFF. The chain uses TRBV9 and TRBJ1-1; D unresolved. The CDR3 has 16 residues. CDR1 and CDR2 from the germline V gene are SGDLS and YYNGEE. V was pared by 1 base and J by 2 bases, with 15 bases between.

This clone was counted a few times. The chain is built from TRBV4-1 and TRBJ1-6; 7 bases map to TRBD1. This CDR3 spans 15 amino acids. After removal of 0 bases from V and 8 bases from J, the junction contained 4 bases not matched to a gene. CDR1 is MGHRA and CDR2 is YSYEKL in the germline V gene. This CDR3 is CASSQDPGGYSPLHF. The CDR3 nucleotides read TGCGCCAGCAGCCAAGATCCAGGGGGGTATTCACCCCTCCACTTT.

This sequence joins TRBV6-5 and TRBJ2-2, with TRBD1 matching over 8 bases. The CDR3 has 15 amino acids. Trimming removed 0 bases from V and 4 bases from J; junction bases left unmatched: 1. CDR1 and CDR2 (germline): MNHEY, SVGAGI. This chain's CDR3 is CASSYSQGVTGELFF. CDR3 DNA: TGTGCCAGCAGTTACTCACAGGGGGTCACCGGGGAGCTGTTTTTT.